Listed below are T cell receptor beta chains from one sample, sequenced in a study of shared clonotypes between healthy human individuals. The protocol was immunoSEQ multiplex PCR, while the TCRdb copy is restricted to in-frame clones and leaves out a portion. The data hold approximately 500,000 clones, with about 96% observed a single time. The specimen was naive CD4+ T cells sorted from blood. The receptors here all came from a woman aged 25 to 45 in good health. The CDR3 runs from the conserved cysteine through the conserved F or W. D genes are given only for firm matches. A clone size is listed for some rows: how often the clone was seen (once, few, many), or a class if it is expanded.

CDR3aa	CDR3nt	j_gene	abundance	v_gene	d_gene
CASSPPSGAGEKLFF	TGTGCCAGCTCACCACCATCAGGGGCTGGTGAAAAACTGTTTTTT	TRBJ1-4	NA	TRBV18	NA
CASSSLQGSYNEQFF	TGTGCCAGCAGCTCCCTCCAGGGCTCCTACAATGAGCAGTTCTTC	TRBJ2-1	once	TRBV11-2	NA
CASSLAIGATDTQYF	TGCGCCAGCAGCTTAGCAATAGGGGCCACAGATACGCAGTATTTT	TRBJ2-3	NA	TRBV5-1	NA
CASSLGGTEEYGYTF	TGCGCCAGCAGCTTGGGAGGGACAGAAGAATATGGCTACACCTTC	TRBJ1-2	NA	TRBV5-1	TRBD1
CASSESILQPSYEQYF	TGTGCCAGCAGTGAGTCCATCCTCCAACCCTCCTACGAGCAGTACTTC	TRBJ2-7	NA	TRBV25-1	NA
CASRWQGASYEQYF	TGTGCCAGCAGGTGGCAGGGGGCCTCCTACGAGCAGTACTTC	TRBJ2-7	once	TRBV28	TRBD1
CSANNQETQYF	TGCAGTGCTAATAATCAAGAGACCCAGTACTTC	TRBJ2-5	NA	TRBV20-1	NA
CASSEGGVANGYTF	TGTGCCAGCAGTGAAGGGGGGGTGGCTAATGGCTACACCTTC	TRBJ1-2	NA	TRBV6-1	NA
CASSRLWDTEAFF	TGCGCCAGCAGCCGCCTTTGGGACACTGAAGCTTTCTTT	TRBJ1-1	NA	TRBV4-1	NA
CASRQKGGRYEQFF	TGTGCCAGCAGACAAAAGGGCGGGAGGTATGAGCAGTTCTTC	TRBJ2-1	NA	TRBV14	TRBD2
CASGGLNQPQHF	TGTGCCAGCGGGGGCTTAAATCAGCCCCAGCATTTT	TRBJ1-5	NA	TRBV28	NA